This TCR beta chain was retrieved from a study of T cell clusters in autoimmune cytopenias. Multiplex touch-down PCR amplified TRB using TRB-A and TRB-B pools in one tube. TCRdb reprocessed the multiplex PCR reads and keeps a single row for each CDR3 protein, giving no DNA. This listing includes approximately 3,600 distinct CDR3 sequences. The CDR3 consists of 14 residues. Germline loops: CDR1 SGHTA, CDR2 FQGNSA. Each sample's input was 250 ng genomic DNA, some 34,000 genome equivalents. These data were also filed under a second study, of T cell repertoires in aging, cancer and after chemotherapy. From that study: Clear clonal overlap appeared across healthy donor samples taken over several months to years. The full dataset contained around 8.2 million TCR reads.

The chain combines TRBV7-2 with TRBJ1-1; TCRdb lists TRBD1, though no DNA is available to test this call. The specimen was peripheral blood. This TCR came from a human donor in good health. CDR3: CASSRVQGVTEAFF. Together with reference TRBV7-2 and TRBJ1-1, the CDR3 gives the full variable domain: GAGVSQSPSNKVTEKGKDVELRCDPISGHTALYWYRQSLGQGLEFLIYFQGNSAPDKSGLPSDRFSAERTGGSVSTLTIQRTQQEDSAVYLCASSRVQGVTEAFFGQGTRLTVV.